This T cell receptor (beta chain) is from a study of T cell repertoires in cytomegalovirus infection. TCRdb recomputed calls from the reads with MiXCR, one row per CDR3 protein. The data contain around 180,000 distinct CDR3 sequences, roughly 19% of them seen just once; the ten biggest clones take up roughly 2.9%. This clonotype was observed a few times. CDR3 length: 16 residues. Germline loops: CDR1 LNHNV, CDR2 YYDKDF (reference sequence). Trimming took 0 bases from V and 0 from J, leaving 9 bases between them. Sequencing was carried out using PBMCs. The chain employs TRBV15 and TRBJ1-3; D is ambiguous. This clonotype was obtained from a human donor in good health (CMV status not recorded). Some clones in this sample may be carry-over from other donors' samples. Here the CDR3 reads CATSRDLAHSGNTIYF. The DNA for the CDR3 is TGTGCCACCAGCAGAGACCTAGCCCACTCTGGAAACACCATATATTTT. Supplemented by reference TRBV15 and TRBJ1-3, the full variable domain reads DAMVIQNPRYQVTQFGKPVTLSCSQTLNHNVMYWYQQKSSQAPKLLFHYYDKDFNNEADTPDNFQSRRPNTSFCFLDIRSPGLGDTAMYLCATSRDLAHSGNTIYFGEGSWLTVV.